The 9 T cell receptor beta chains listed next were all sequenced from one sample in a study of regulatory dendritic cells for organ transplantation. TCRdb's table, derived via immunoSEQ multiplex PCR, lists solely in-frame clones and lacks some. Of just under 30,000 clones listed, 75% to 80% are singletons. Sequencing was carried out using memory CD4+ T cells from blood. As for subset: CD45RO+ memory T cells. These receptors all stem from a human donor in good health.

This clone was detected only once. This rearrangement joins TRBV28 to TRBJ2-7; D may be TRBD2 (5 bases). CDR1 is MDHEN and CDR2 is SYDVKM in the germline V gene. V was cut by 3 bases and J by 0 bases, with 12 bases left in between. This CDR3 is built from 15 residues. CDR3 coding DNA: TGTGCCAGCAGTTTGGGCGGGTCGAGCTCCTACGAGCAGTACTTC. The encoded protein is CASSLGGSSSYEQYF.

The chain links TRBV18 to TRBJ2-1, with 7 nucleotides matching TRBD1. J gave up 8 bases and V 3 bases, and 7 bases lay outside the gene matches. This CDR3 contains 14 residues. Germline V CDR1 and CDR2: KGHSH, LQKENI. The CDR3 spells CASSPSTGFDEQFF. For the CDR3, the DNA is TGTGCCAGCTCACCCTCGACAGGGTTCGATGAGCAGTTCTTC.

A single count supports this clone. This rearrangement joins TRBV5-1 to TRBJ1-5; TRBD1 matches 11 bases. Germline CDR1 reads SGHRS; CDR2 reads YFSETQ. The CDR3 consists of 16 residues. V was pared by 4 bases and J by 4 bases, with 7 bases of the junction left unmatched. CDR3 DNA: TGCGCCAGCAGCCCGGGGACAGGGGGGCCGAATCAGCCCCAGCATTTT. Translating gives CASSPGTGGPNQPQHF.

V usage is TRBV2 and J usage is TRBJ1-5; TRBD1 matches 7 bases. There are 14 residues in the CDR3. The germline CDR1 and CDR2 sequences are SNHLY and FYNNEI. V was clipped by 6 bases and J by 2 bases; unmatched bases: 4. The CDR3 DNA reads TGTGCCAGCAGCGAGACAGGGCGCAATCAGCCCCAGCATTTT. It is translated as CASSETGRNQPQHF.

The J gene is TRBJ2-3, the V gene TRBV28, with D hard to call. The CDR3 is 12 amino acids. Trimming removed 3 bases from V and 8 bases from J, with 9 bases in between. Germline values: CDR1 MDHEN, CDR2 SYDVKM. CDR3 sequence (DNA): TGTGCCAGCAGTTTGGACCTGGGTACGCAGTATTTT. The encoded protein is CASSLDLGTQYF.

This chain joins TRBV27 and TRBJ2-7; TRBD1 matches 9 bases. CDR1 is MNHEY and CDR2 is SMNVEV in the germline V gene (reference sequence). V shed 6 bases and J 2 bases; nucleotides not matched to a gene: 11. The length of the CDR3 is 16 residues. The CDR3 spells CASRTTPGQGPYEQYF. CDR3 nucleotides: TGTGCCAGCAGGACCACCCCGGGACAGGGCCCCTACGAGCAGTACTTC.

The V gene is TRBV4-2, the J gene TRBJ1-2, with a weak D call TRBD1 (5 bases). The CDR3 consists of 16 residues. The germline CDR1 and CDR2 sequences are LGHNA and YNFKEQ. Trimming pared 1 base from V and 8 bases from J, leaving 20 bases between. The CDR3 nucleotides read TGTGCCAGCAGCCAAGCTCACGGGACCGCAGGTGAGGGCTACACCTTC. Its protein is CASSQAHGTAGEGYTF.

The chain has TRBV9 and TRBJ2-3, with D unresolved. V dropped 0 bases and J dropped 6 bases, with 8 bases sitting between them. The CDR3 has 13 residues. From germline, CDR1 is SGDLS and CDR2 YYNGEE. CDR3 sequence: CASSVGLGDTQYF. Here the CDR3 DNA reads TGTGCCAGCAGCGTAGGCCTTGGGGATACGCAGTATTTT.

The V gene is TRBV18, the J gene TRBJ1-3; D may be TRBD1 (5 bases). V was pared by 0 bases and J by 3 bases, with 9 bases between. CDR1 and CDR2 (germline): KGHSH, LQKENI. This CDR3 is 15 amino acids long. CDR3 loop: CASSPPQGRGNTIYF. CDR3 in DNA: TGTGCCAGCTCACCACCGCAGGGTCGTGGAAACACCATATATTTT.